This TCR beta chain stems from a study of response to subunit inactivated influenza vaccine. General study points: Each seasonal influenza vaccination recruits few new T cells, the authors suggested.

The CDR3 totals 13 residues. V lost 6 bases to trimming and J lost 3 bases; unmatched junction nucleotides: 1. Germline V gene lookup returns CDR1 MNHEY and CDR2 SVGEGT. Details on this clonotype: The antigen is unknown.

TCRdb processed the RT-PCR reads anew with MiXCR; each CDR3 protein has one entry. The sample includes 160,000 or so distinct CDR3 sequences, roughly 11% of them seen just once. The source is a man aged 45-65 years who received an inactivated influenza vaccine. Sequences were derived from non-naive T cells sorted from PBMCs, sampled roughly 48 days after vaccination. The gene calls are TRBV6-2 or TRBV6-3 and TRBJ2-5, with 10 positions matching TRBD1. The CDR3 is CASRGTGEETQYF. For the CDR3, the DNA is TGTGCCAGCAGGGGGACAGGGGAAGAGACCCAGTACTTC.